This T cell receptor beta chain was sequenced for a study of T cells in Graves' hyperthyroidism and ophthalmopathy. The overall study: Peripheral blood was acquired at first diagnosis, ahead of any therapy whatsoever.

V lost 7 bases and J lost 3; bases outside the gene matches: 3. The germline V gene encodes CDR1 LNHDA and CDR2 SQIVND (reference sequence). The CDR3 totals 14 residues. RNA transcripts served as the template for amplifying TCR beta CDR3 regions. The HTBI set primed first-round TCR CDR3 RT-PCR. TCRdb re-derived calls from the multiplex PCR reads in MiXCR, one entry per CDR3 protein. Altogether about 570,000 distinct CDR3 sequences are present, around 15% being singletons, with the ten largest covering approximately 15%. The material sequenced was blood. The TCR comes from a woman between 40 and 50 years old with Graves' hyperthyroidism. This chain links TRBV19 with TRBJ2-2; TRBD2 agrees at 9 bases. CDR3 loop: CASMGLADTGELFF. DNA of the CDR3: TGTGCCAGTATGGGACTAGCAGACACCGGGGAGCTGTTTTTT.